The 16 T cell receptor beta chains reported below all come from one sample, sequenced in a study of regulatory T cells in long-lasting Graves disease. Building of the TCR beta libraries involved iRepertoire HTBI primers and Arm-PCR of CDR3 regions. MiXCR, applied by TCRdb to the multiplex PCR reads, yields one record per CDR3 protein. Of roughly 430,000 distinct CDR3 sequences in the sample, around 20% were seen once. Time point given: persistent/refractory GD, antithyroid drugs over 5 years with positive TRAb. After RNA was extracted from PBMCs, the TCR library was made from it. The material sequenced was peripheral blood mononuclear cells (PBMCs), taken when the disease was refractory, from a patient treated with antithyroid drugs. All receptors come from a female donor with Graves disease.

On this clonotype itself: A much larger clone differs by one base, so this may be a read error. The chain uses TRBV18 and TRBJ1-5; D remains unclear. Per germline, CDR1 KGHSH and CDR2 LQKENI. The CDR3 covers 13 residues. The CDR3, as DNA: TGTGCCAGCTCCAACAGCGGGAATCAGCCCCTGCATTTT. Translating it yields CASSNSGNQPLHF.

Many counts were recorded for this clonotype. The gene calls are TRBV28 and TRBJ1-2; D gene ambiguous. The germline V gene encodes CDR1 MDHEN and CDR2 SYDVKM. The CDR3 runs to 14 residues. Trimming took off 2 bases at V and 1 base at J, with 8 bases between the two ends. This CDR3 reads CASSLSSDNYGYTF. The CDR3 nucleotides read TGTGCCAGCAGTTTAAGTAGCGATAACTATGGCTACACCTTC.

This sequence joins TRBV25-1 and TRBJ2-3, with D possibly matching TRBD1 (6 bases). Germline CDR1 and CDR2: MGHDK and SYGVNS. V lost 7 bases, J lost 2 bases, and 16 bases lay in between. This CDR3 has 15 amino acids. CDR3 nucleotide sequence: TGTGCCAGCACCCCCGGACAGCAAAACACAGATACGCAGTATTTT. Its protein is CASTPGQQNTDTQYF.

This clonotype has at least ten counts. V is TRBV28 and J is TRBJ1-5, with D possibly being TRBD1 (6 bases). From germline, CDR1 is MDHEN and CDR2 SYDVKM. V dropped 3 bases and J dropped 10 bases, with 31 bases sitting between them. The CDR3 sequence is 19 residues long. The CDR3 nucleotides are TGTGCCAGCAGTTTTATAGGGACCCGGGACAAGACTTGGCCGGGCCCCCAGCATTTT. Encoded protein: CASSFIGTRDKTWPGPQHF.

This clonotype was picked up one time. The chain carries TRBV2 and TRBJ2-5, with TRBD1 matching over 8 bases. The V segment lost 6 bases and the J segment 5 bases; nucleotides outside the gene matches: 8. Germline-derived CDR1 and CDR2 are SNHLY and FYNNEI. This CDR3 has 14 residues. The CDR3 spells CASRGAGGGETQYF. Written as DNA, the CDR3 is TGTGCCAGCAGAGGAGCAGGGGGCGGGGAGACCCAGTACTTC.

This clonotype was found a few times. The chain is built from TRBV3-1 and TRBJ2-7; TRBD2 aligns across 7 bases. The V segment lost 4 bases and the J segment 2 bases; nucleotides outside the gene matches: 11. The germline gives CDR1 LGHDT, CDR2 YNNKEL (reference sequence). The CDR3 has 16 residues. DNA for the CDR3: TGTGCCAGCAGCCCAGGGTTGGGGAGGGCCACCTACGAGCAGTACTTC. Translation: CASSPGLGRATYEQYF.

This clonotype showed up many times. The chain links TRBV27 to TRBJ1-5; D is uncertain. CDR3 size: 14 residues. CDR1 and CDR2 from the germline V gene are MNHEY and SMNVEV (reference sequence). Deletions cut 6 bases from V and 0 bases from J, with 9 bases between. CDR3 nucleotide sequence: TGTGCCAGCAGGACGGTCCATAGCAATCAGCCCCAGCATTTT. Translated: CASRTVHSNQPQHF.

The CDR3 DNA is TGTGCCAGTAGTCACAGGGCCAACTCTGGAAACACCATATATTTT. Protein product: CASSHRANSGNTIYF. The chain links TRBV19 to TRBJ1-3; D might be TRBD1 (6 bases). The V end lost 5 bases, the J end lost 0 bases, and 11 bases lay between the germline ends. In germline, CDR1 is LNHDA, CDR2 SQIVND (reference sequence). There are 15 residues in the CDR3.

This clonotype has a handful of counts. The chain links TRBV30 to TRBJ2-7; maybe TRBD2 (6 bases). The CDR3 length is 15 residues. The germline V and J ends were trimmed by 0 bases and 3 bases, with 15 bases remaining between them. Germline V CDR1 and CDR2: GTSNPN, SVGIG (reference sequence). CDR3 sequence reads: CAWSVGVRGLYEQYF. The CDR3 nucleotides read TGTGCCTGGAGTGTCGGGGTTCGGGGACTCTACGAGCAGTACTTC.

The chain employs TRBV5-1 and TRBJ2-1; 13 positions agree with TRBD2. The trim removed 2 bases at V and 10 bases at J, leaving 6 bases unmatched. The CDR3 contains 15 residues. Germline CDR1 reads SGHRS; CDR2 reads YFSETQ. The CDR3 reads CASSLGLAGVREQFF. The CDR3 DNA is TGCGCCAGCAGCTTAGGACTAGCGGGAGTAAGGGAGCAGTTCTTC.

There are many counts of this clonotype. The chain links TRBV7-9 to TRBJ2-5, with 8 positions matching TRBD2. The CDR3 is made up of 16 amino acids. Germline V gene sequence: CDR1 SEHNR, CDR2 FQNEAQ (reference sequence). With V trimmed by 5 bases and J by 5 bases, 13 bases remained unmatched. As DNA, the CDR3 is TGTGCCAGCAGCCTCATACCGGGACTAGACTTCGAGACCCAGTACTTC. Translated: CASSLIPGLDFETQYF.

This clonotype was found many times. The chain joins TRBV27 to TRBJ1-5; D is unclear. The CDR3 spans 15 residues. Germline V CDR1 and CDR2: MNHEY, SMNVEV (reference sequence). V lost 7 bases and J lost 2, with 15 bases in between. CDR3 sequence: CASKRTDIGNQPQHF. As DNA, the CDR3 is TGTGCCAGCAAAAGAACCGACATAGGCAATCAGCCCCAGCATTTT.

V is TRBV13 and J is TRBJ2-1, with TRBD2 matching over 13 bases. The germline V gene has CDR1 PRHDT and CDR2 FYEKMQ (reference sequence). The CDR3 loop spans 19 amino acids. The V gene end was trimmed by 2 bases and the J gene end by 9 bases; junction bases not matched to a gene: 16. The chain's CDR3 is CASSLYGRIGTSGIPEQFF. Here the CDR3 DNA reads TGTGCCAGCAGCTTATATGGCAGGATAGGGACTAGCGGGATCCCTGAGCAGTTCTTC.

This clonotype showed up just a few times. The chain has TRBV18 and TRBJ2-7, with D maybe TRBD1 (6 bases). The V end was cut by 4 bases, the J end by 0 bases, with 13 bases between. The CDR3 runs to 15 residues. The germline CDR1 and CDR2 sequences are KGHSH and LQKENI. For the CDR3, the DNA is TGTGCCAGCTCACATACTACAGGGAGCTCCTACGAGCAGTACTTC. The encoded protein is CASSHTTGSSYEQYF. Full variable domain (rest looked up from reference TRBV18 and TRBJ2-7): NAGVMQNPRHLVRRRGQEARLRCSPMKGHSHVYWYRQLPEEGLKFMVYLQKENIIDESGMPKERFSAEFPKEGPSILRIQQVVRGDSAAYFCASSHTTGSSYEQYFGPGTRLTVT.

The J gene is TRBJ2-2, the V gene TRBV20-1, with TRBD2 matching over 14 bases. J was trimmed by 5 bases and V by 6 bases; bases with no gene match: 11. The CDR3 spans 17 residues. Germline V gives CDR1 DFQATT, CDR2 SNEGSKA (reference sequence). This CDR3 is CSAPKGLAGGYTGELFF. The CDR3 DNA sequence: TGCAGTGCCCCAAAAGGACTAGCGGGAGGTTATACCGGGGAGCTGTTTTTT.

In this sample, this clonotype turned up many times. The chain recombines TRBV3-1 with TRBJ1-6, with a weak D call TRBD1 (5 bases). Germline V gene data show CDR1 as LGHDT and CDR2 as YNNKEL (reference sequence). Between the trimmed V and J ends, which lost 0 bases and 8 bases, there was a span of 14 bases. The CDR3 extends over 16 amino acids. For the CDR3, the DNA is TGTGCCAGCAGCCAAGATTTGGGACCGGGATATTCACCCCTCCACTTT. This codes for CASSQDLGPGYSPLHF.